This T cell receptor (beta chain) appears in the sequencing data of a study of response to subunit inactivated influenza vaccine. General study points: Seasonal influenza vaccination, on each occasion, was suggested by the authors to recruit few new T cells.

TCRdb passed the RT-PCR reads through MiXCR, listing each CDR3 protein once. This table has under 550,000 distinct CDR3 sequences, around 7.7% appearing once. This clonotype was counted many times. No antigen is known for it. The input for sequencing was PBMCs from blood, taken less than 30 months after vaccination. The TCR comes from a man between 50 and 70 years old who received an inactivated influenza vaccine.

CDR3 sequence (DNA): TGCAGCGCTGACGGTCTGCAAGGCTACACCTTC. Translating gives CSADGLQGYTF. The chain joins TRBV29-1 to TRBJ1-2, with D unclear. This CDR3 is 11 amino acids long. The V end lost 7 bases, the J end lost 8 bases, and 14 bases lay between the germline ends. Germline CDR1 is SQVTM and CDR2 is ANQGSEA.